This is a list of T cell receptor beta chains from one sample in a study of CD8+CD57+ T cells in acquired aplastic anemia. TCRdb redid the calling of the reads with MiXCR, one entry per CDR3 protein. In the table there are about 220,000 distinct CDR3 sequences, roughly 33% of which are singletons. Material: sorted CD4+, CD8+, or CD8+CD57+ T cells (not recorded which) from PBMCs. The receptor source for this set is a human donor in good health, serving as a control. CDR3s include the opening cysteine and the closing phenylalanine or tryptophan. D genes are given only for firm matches. A row's size may be missing; if present it is once, few, many or a size class.

j_gene	abundance	len	v_gene	d_gene	CDR3nt	CDR3aa
TRBJ2-2	few	14	TRBV7-3	-	TGTGCCAGCAGCTTAACGACCGGGGCCGGGGAGCTGTTTTTT	CASSLTTGAGELFF
TRBJ1-6	-	15	TRBV7-8	-	TGTGCCAGCAGCTTATTCGATTGGCAGAATTCACCCCTCCACTTT	CASSLFDWQNSPLHF
TRBJ2-7	many	16	TRBV7-2	TRBD1	TGTGCCAGCAGCTCCGCCGGGACAGGGATTCGTTACGAGCAGTACTTC	CASSSAGTGIRYEQYF
TRBJ2-5	-	14	TRBV7-9	-	TGTGCCAGCAGCATACCAAAGGGGGACGAGACCCAGTACTTC	CASSIPKGDETQYF
TRBJ2-7	many	11	TRBV7-9	-	TGTGCCAGCAGTCGGGGTCGCGAGCAGTACTTC	CASSRGREQYF
TRBJ2-7	-	13	TRBV7-9	-	TGTGCCAGCATAAGTAATAGCGCCTACGAGCAGTACTTC	CASISNSAYEQYF
TRBJ2-1	many	15	TRBV24-1	-	TGTGCCACCAGTGACGGGGGAAGCACCTACAATGAGCAGTTCTTC	CATSDGGSTYNEQFF
TRBJ1-5	-	15	TRBV10-2	-	TGCGCCAGCAGTGAGAACAGGGCGGGCGATCAGCCCCAGCATTTT	CASSENRAGDQPQHF
TRBJ1-2	-	14	TRBV29-1	TRBD1	TGCAGCGTTTGGGCAGGGGGACCTAACTATGGCTACACCTTC	CSVWAGGPNYGYTF
TRBJ2-2	-	15	TRBV10-3	-	TGTGCCATCAGACAAGGGACTTCGAACACCGGGGAGCTGTTTTTT	CAIRQGTSNTGELFF
TRBJ1-2	many	14	TRBV5-1	-	TGCGCCAGCAGCTTGGGAACAGACAGCTCTGGCTACACCTTC	CASSLGTDSSGYTF
TRBJ2-7	-	14	TRBV15	TRBD1	TGTGCCACCAGCATTAACCGGGACAGCTACGAGCAGTACTTC	CATSINRDSYEQYF
TRBJ2-7	many	15	TRBV20-1	-	TGCAGTGCTAGGTCTCCCGGGCAGGGTGGCTACGAGCAGTACTTC	CSARSPGQGGYEQYF
TRBJ2-1	-	18	TRBV7-6	TRBD2	TGTGCCAGCAGTTACGGGGGTAGCGGGAGTAGGGCCTACAATGAGCAGTTCTTC	CASSYGGSGSRAYNEQFF
TRBJ1-2	-	14	TRBV2	-	TGTGCCAGCAGTGTGGAGAGGCAACCTGGGGGCTACACCTTC	CASSVERQPGGYTF
TRBJ2-7	-	15	TRBV6-1	-	TGTGCCAGTTCGGGGATCCCAGGGTGGGGGTACGAGCAGTACTTC	CASSGIPGWGYEQYF
TRBJ1-5	-	14	TRBV19	-	TGTGCCAGTAGTTTCGAGACAGGACGTCAGCCCCAGCATTTT	CASSFETGRQPQHF
TRBJ2-5	many	12	TRBV20-1	-	TGCAGTGCTAGACGGGGACAAGAGACCCAGTACTTC	CSARRGQETQYF
TRBJ2-1	-	16	TRBV12-3/TRBV12-4	TRBD2	TGTGCCAGCATGGTACGGGGGGGGAGTTCCTACAATGAGCAGTTCTTC	CASMVRGGSSYNEQFF
TRBJ1-5	few	15	TRBV12-3/TRBV12-4	TRBD1	TGTGCCAGCAGTCGACAGGGGTCAGGCAATCAGCCCCAGCATTTT	CASSRQGSGNQPQHF
TRBJ2-3	many	13	TRBV19	-	TGTGCCAGTAGTAAGCAGGGACCAGATACGCAGTATTTT	CASSKQGPDTQYF
TRBJ2-3	few	17	TRBV9	-	TGTGCCAGCAGCGGGAGGGTTAAAGAGGCGGGAAGAGATACGCAGTATTTT	CASSGRVKEAGRDTQYF
TRBJ2-1	-	15	TRBV5-1	TRBD2	TGCGCCAGCAGCTTGGCTAGCGGGAGGGCCAGTGAGCAGTTCTTC	CASSLASGRASEQFF
TRBJ2-3	many	18	TRBV5-1	-	TGCGCCAGCAGCCCACTCCCCGTCATCGTGTGGGGCACAGATACGCAGTATTTT	CASSPLPVIVWGTDTQYF
TRBJ2-3	-	13	TRBV7-9	-	TGTGCCAGCAGCTTGGGGATCCGAGATACGCAGTATTTT	CASSLGIRDTQYF
TRBJ1-1	-	14	TRBV12-3/TRBV12-4	-	TGTGCCAGCAGTTTTGTTCATAAGAACACTGAAGCTTTCTTT	CASSFVHKNTEAFF
TRBJ1-6	many	13	TRBV7-9	-	TGTGCCAGCAGCTTTCAGGGTTACTCACCCCTCCACTTT	CASSFQGYSPLHF
TRBJ2-1	-	15	TRBV13	TRBD2	TGTGCCAGCAGGCCGAGCGGGGGCTCCTACAATGAGCAGTTCTTC	CASRPSGGSYNEQFF
TRBJ2-1	-	15	TRBV10-3	TRBD1	TGTGCCAGCAGTTTGACAGGGGTTCCCTACAATGAGCAGTTCTTC	CASSLTGVPYNEQFF
TRBJ1-4	-	20	TRBV5-6	-	TGTGCCAGCCGCCATACCCCCGGGACATTTAAGGACCTTACTAATGAAAAACTGTTTTTT	CASRHTPGTFKDLTNEKLFF
TRBJ2-1	few	16	TRBV12-3/TRBV12-4	-	TGTGCCAGCAGTTTCCCTCAGGGGACGATCGACAATGAGCAGTTCTTC	CASSFPQGTIDNEQFF
TRBJ1-1	many	13	TRBV29-1	TRBD1	TGCAGCGTTGATTGGCAGGGGGGCACTGAAGCTTTCTTT	CSVDWQGGTEAFF
TRBJ1-5	once	14	TRBV24-1	TRBD1	TGTGCCACCAGGGACTCGGGACAGGGACAGCCCCAGCATTTT	CATRDSGQGQPQHF
TRBJ2-1	-	14	TRBV5-5	-	TGTGCCAGCAGCTTTTTCCTAGGGAACAATGAGCAGTTCTTC	CASSFFLGNNEQFF
TRBJ2-6	many	15	TRBV10-3	-	TGTGCCATCAGTGAGTCTGGGTCTGGGGCCAACGTCCTGACTTTC	CAISESGSGANVLTF
TRBJ2-3	many	15	TRBV7-2	-	TGTGCCAGCAGCGGTGGACAAGCGGGCACAGATACGCAGTATTTT	CASSGGQAGTDTQYF
TRBJ1-2	-	12	TRBV2	-	TGTGCCAGCCATATAAGCAGCTATGGCTACACCTTC	CASHISSYGYTF
TRBJ2-1	few	15	TRBV15	-	TGTGCCACCAGCAGAGGCAGCTTGTCTCCGCATGAGCAGTTCTTC	CATSRGSLSPHEQFF